These T cell receptor beta chains were read from a single sample in a study of T cell responses to AZD1222 COVID-19 vaccine. The table came from immunoSEQ multiplex PCR; TCRdb's copy has only in-frame clones and leaves some out. The data show about 150,000 clones, around 88% seen once. Sequenced here: peripheral blood, sampled on day 0 of AZD1222 vaccination. Receptors originate from an adult in good health. CDR3s include the opening cysteine and the closing phenylalanine or tryptophan. The order of the fields is CDR3 length, J gene, V gene, D gene, CDR3 protein, CDR3 DNA. The D gene is left open where the match is weak.

15,TRBJ2-3,TRBV6-2/TRBV6-3,-,CASSYSTASPDTQYF,TGTGCCAGCAGTTACTCGACGGCTAGCCCAGATACGCAGTATTTT
16,TRBJ2-6,TRBV10-3,-,CAISAGTFSGANVLTF,TGTGCCATCAGTGCGGGGACATTCTCTGGGGCCAACGTCCTGACTTTC
16,TRBJ2-2,TRBV7-9,TRBD2,CASSFPSGGNTGELFF,TGTGCCAGCAGCTTCCCTAGCGGGGGAAACACCGGGGAGCTGTTTTTT
17,TRBJ1-6,TRBV19,-,CASSSPPGGSYNSPLHF,TGTGCCAGTAGTTCCCCCCCGGGCGGCAGTTATAATTCACCCCTCCACTTT
11,TRBJ2-5,TRBV6-2/TRBV6-3,-,CASSVLETQYF,TGTGCCAGCAGTGTGCTGGAGACCCAGTACTTC
13,TRBJ2-3,TRBV2,-,CASSSTLVDTQYF,TGTGCCAGCAGTTCGACTCTGGTAGATACGCAGTATTTT
17,TRBJ1-5,TRBV7-8,TRBD1,CASGPRQTGVAYQPQHF,TGTGCCAGCGGCCCACGGCAGACAGGGGTGGCTTATCAGCCCCAGCATTTT
15,TRBJ2-7,TRBV7-9,TRBD1,CASSLGTGRGYEQYF,TGTGCCAGCAGCTTGGGGACAGGGAGAGGCTACGAGCAGTACTTC
11,TRBJ1-1,TRBV29-1,-,CSVTQVAEAFF,TGCAGCGTGACCCAGGTCGCTGAAGCTTTCTTT
15,TRBJ2-7,TRBV7-2,TRBD2,CASSSSGGQRYEQYF,TGTGCCAGCAGCTCTAGCGGGGGGCAGAGGTACGAGCAGTACTTC
15,TRBJ2-7,TRBV11-2,-,CASSRDSGVWGEQYF,TGTGCCAGCAGCCGCGATTCGGGGGTGTGGGGCGAGCAGTACTTC
16,TRBJ1-1,TRBV6-2/TRBV6-3,-,CASSYNKAAMNTEAFF,TGTGCCAGCAGTTACAACAAAGCAGCTATGAACACTGAAGCTTTCTTT
15,TRBJ1-5,TRBV19,TRBD1,CASMGGTASNQPQHF,TGTGCCAGTATGGGGGGGACAGCTTCCAATCAGCCCCAGCATTTT